What follows is one T cell receptor (beta chain) and its context. In the source study's methods: Nucleated cell number was recorded as an estimate derived from reference gene primer amplification. Libraries were prepared by immunoSEQ multiplex PCR; TCRdb keeps only in-frame clonotypes and omits some of them. From that table come the V and J calls and clone size; the DNA was used to work out D and trimming. The table lists tens of thousands of clones, about 91% of them singletons. The record originates from a study of blood T cell repertoires in COVID-19. For the study at large: COVID-19 samples, acute and convalescent, were from the United States, Italy and Spain. PBMCs, B-cell-depleted T cells, or T cells provided the cDNA or gDNA that made up the material.

After removal of 4 bases from V and 4 bases from J, the junction contained 7 bases not matched to a gene. CDR3 length: 14 residues. From germline, CDR1 is SGHNT and CDR2 YYREEE (reference sequence). The chain joins TRBV5-4 to TRBJ1-2; 7 bases are a match to TRBD1. This receptor was taken from a woman aged 65 to 85 with acute or convalescent COVID-19. Material: peripheral blood. CDR3 sequence: CASSTSTGFYGYTF. Written as DNA, the CDR3 is TGTGCCAGCAGCACGTCGACAGGGTTCTATGGCTACACCTTC.